One sample yielded the 20 T cell receptor beta chains listed below, sequenced in a study of cytomegalovirus exposure and HLA in healthy donors. The PCR ran on 60 Vbeta and 13 Jbeta primers. Only in-frame clones appear in the TCRdb table, and some are missing; sequencing was by immunoSEQ multiplex PCR. Of more than 90,000 clones listed, roughly three quarters are singletons. What was sequenced was PBMCs. These receptors all stem from a man aged 45 to 65 in good health and CMV-seropositive.

This rearrangement joins TRBV5-4 to TRBJ2-2; 8 positions agree with TRBD2. With V trimmed by 6 bases and J by 6 bases, 10 bases remained unmatched. The CDR3 length is 15 residues. Germline CDR1 SGHNT, CDR2 YYREEE (reference sequence). CDR3 bases: TGTGCCAGCACCCAGGGCAGCGGGAGATCCGGGGAGCTGTTTTTT. This translates into CASTQGSGRSGELFF.

Only a few counts were recorded for this clone. J is TRBJ1-5 and V is TRBV6-5; TRBD1 matches at 7 bases. Losses at the gene ends were 10 bases for V and 3 bases for J; bases not matched to a gene: 6. CDR1 is MNHEY and CDR2 is SVGAGI in the germline V gene. The length of the CDR3 is 13 residues. The CDR3 protein is CATRGGLNQPQHF. In DNA form, the CDR3 reads TGTGCCACCAGGGGGGGGCTCAATCAGCCCCAGCATTTT.

Turning to this clone: The junction departs from germline at one end; a sequencing error may be responsible. V gene TRBV7-9 combines with J gene TRBJ1-1, with D unclear. This CDR3 comprises 11 residues. CDR1 and CDR2 (germline): SEHNR, FQNEAQ (reference sequence). CDR3 DNA: TGTTCCAGCAGCCTTAGCGCGGAAGCTTTCTTT. Encoded protein: CSSSLSAEAFF.

This clone has only one observation. J is TRBJ2-2 and V is TRBV2; D might be TRBD2 (5 bases). The V end was cut by 2 bases, the J end by 6 bases, with 10 bases between. The CDR3 length is 14 residues. Germline values: CDR1 SNHLY, CDR2 FYNNEI. CDR3 coding DNA: TGTGCCAGCAGTGAAAGAGGGAATCCCGGGGAGCTGTTTTTT. Encoded protein: CASSERGNPGELFF.

This rearrangement joins TRBV9 to TRBJ2-1; 11 nucleotides line up with TRBD2. V was pared by 4 bases and J by 2 bases, with 8 bases of the junction left unmatched. The V gene's germline CDR1 is SGDLS and CDR2 YYNGEE. The CDR3 contains 17 residues. The CDR3 DNA reads TGTGCCAGCAGCCTCACTAGCGGGAGTGGTACCTACAATGAGCAGTTCTTC. It encodes CASSLTSGSGTYNEQFF.

This rearrangement joins TRBV6-5 to TRBJ2-1, with 15 bases fitting TRBD2. Germline V lookup: CDR1 MNHEY, CDR2 SVGAGI. Losses at the gene ends were 6 bases for V and 7 bases for J; bases not matched to a gene: 4. The CDR3 runs to 15 residues. The DNA for the CDR3 is TGTGCCAGCAGGGCTGGGACTAGCGGGAGGAATGAGCAGTTCTTC. This codes for CASRAGTSGRNEQFF.

The chain carries TRBV7-9 and TRBJ2-3; no clear D gene. The CDR3 totals 13 residues. Trimming shortened V by 1 base and J by 9 bases, and 11 bases separated the two germline ends. The V gene's germline CDR1 is SEHNR and CDR2 FQNEAQ (reference sequence). The CDR3 sequence: CASSLGPGDTQYF. For the CDR3, the DNA is TGTGCCAGCAGCTTAGGTCCGGGTGACACGCAGTATTTT.

This chain joins TRBV4-1 and TRBJ2-1; TRBD2 agrees at 7 bases. Trimming at V came to 8 bases and at J to 0 bases, leaving 7 bases not matched to a gene. CDR3 length equals 15 residues. Per germline, CDR1 MGHRA and CDR2 YSYEKL. The CDR3 here is CASSRGEASYNEQFF. For the CDR3, the DNA is TGCGCCAGCTCCCGGGGGGAAGCCTCCTACAATGAGCAGTTCTTC.

The chain has TRBV25-1 and TRBJ2-7; 8 nucleotides line up with TRBD2. Germline assignment: CDR1 MGHDK and CDR2 SYGVNS. The CDR3 sequence is 13 residues long. V lost 4 bases, J lost 5 bases, and 4 bases stayed unmatched. CDR3 residues: CASSAAGANEQYF. The CDR3 DNA sequence: TGTGCCAGCAGTGCAGCGGGAGCCAACGAGCAGTACTTC.

The chain employs TRBV9 and TRBJ2-7; the D gene is possibly TRBD1 (5 bases). V was shortened by 3 bases and J by 4 bases, with 14 bases between the two germline ends. Germline CDR1 and CDR2: SGDLS and YYNGEE. The CDR3 has 14 amino acids. In DNA, the CDR3 is TGTGCCAGCAGCGGCGACAGTACCTCTTACGAGCAGTACTTC. This codes for CASSGDSTSYEQYF.

The chain links TRBV4-1 to TRBJ2-7, with D uncertain. Trimming left V 4 bases short and J 4 bases short, with 14 bases between. Per the germline V gene, CDR1 is MGHRA and CDR2 is YSYEKL. The CDR3 is made up of 14 amino acids. The CDR3 DNA sequence: TGCGCCAGCAGCCCCCCGCGACAAATTTACGAGCAGTACTTC. This translates into CASSPPRQIYEQYF.

V gene TRBV5-8 combines with J gene TRBJ2-4; the match to TRBD1 covers 7 bases. The CDR3 length is 14 residues. Trimming took 1 base from V and 9 from J; bases not matched to a gene: 7. Germline V gene sequence: CDR1 SGHTS, CDR2 YDEGEE. CDR3 sequence reads: CASSLLTGSRIQYF. The CDR3 region has the DNA TGTGCCAGCAGCTTGTTGACAGGGTCCCGCATTCAGTACTTC.

The genes are TRBV6-5 and TRBJ1-1, with D uncertain. Deletions cut 4 bases from V and 3 bases from J, with 12 bases between. Germline CDR1 is MNHEY and CDR2 is SVGAGI. The CDR3 spans 14 residues. The DNA for the CDR3 is TGTGCCAGCAGTTTTCGGGGAAAGGACACTGAAGCTTTCTTT. Translating gives CASSFRGKDTEAFF.

V gene TRBV7-8 combines with J gene TRBJ2-2, with D perhaps TRBD1 (6 bases). CDR3 length: 14 residues. Trimming cost V 1 base and J 3 bases, with 6 bases left between them. Germline V lookup: CDR1 SGHVS, CDR2 FQNEAQ. The CDR3: CASSLGQDTGELFF. The CDR3 DNA reads as TGTGCCAGCAGCTTAGGACAGGACACCGGGGAGCTGTTTTTT. The full variable domain, in which reference TRBV7-8 and TRBJ2-2 provide the parts outside the CDR3, is GAGVSQSPRYKVAKRGQDVALRCDPISGHVSLFWYQQALGQGPEFLTYFQNEAQLDKSGLPSDRFFAERPEGSVSTLKIQRTQQEDSAVYLCASSLGQDTGELFFGEGSRLTVL.

The rearrangement uses TRBV7-6 and TRBJ1-6; D ambiguous. The CDR3 is 13 amino acids. Germline V CDR1 and CDR2: SGHVS, FNYEAQ. The ends were cut back, 2 bases at V and 10 bases at J, with 9 bases in the middle. Here the CDR3 reads CASSLMEDSPLHF. CDR3 nucleotide sequence: TGTGCCAGCAGCTTAATGGAGGACTCACCCCTCCACTTT. The full variable domain, with the rest looked up from reference TRBV7-6 and TRBJ1-6, is GAGVSQSPRYKVTKRGQDVALRCDPISGHVSLYWYRQALGQGPEFLTYFNYEAQQDKSGLPNDRFSAERPEGSISTLTIQRTEQRDSAMYRCASSLMEDSPLHFGNGTRLTVT.

The rearrangement uses TRBV5-5 and TRBJ2-5; D might be TRBD2 (5 bases). The CDR3 length is 14 residues. Trimming pared 2 bases from V and 2 bases from J, leaving 10 bases between. The V gene's germline CDR1 is SGHKS and CDR2 YYEKEE (reference sequence). The CDR3 protein is CASSFREAQETQYF. The DNA for the CDR3 is TGTGCCAGCAGCTTCCGGGAAGCACAAGAGACCCAGTACTTC.

This clone was observed a handful of times. The chain has TRBV6-5 and TRBJ1-5, with D perhaps TRBD1 (5 bases). Trimming removed 6 bases at V and 5 bases at J, with 17 bases between. This CDR3 comprises 15 residues. CDR1 and CDR2 (germline): MNHEY, SVGAGI. The CDR3 DNA reads as TGTGCCAGCAGGGGCCCGCCAGGGAAGGATCAGCCCCAGCATTTT. Encoded protein: CASRGPPGKDQPQHF.

The rearrangement links TRBV21-1 to TRBJ2-2; the D segment call TRBD1 is taken from the table without a DNA check. TRBV21-1 is classified as a pseudogene. The CDR3 is made up of 20 amino acids. The CDR3 is CASFRTGRVGGGLITGELFF. The DNA of the CDR3 is TGTGCCAGCTTCCGGACAGGGCGGGTGGGCGGGGGACTAATCACCGGGGAGCTGTTTTTT.

The rearrangement uses TRBV12-5 and TRBJ2-2; 9 bases are shared with TRBD2. CDR3 length: 17 amino acids. Germline CDR1 LGHNT, CDR2 FRNRAP. V lost 0 bases to trimming and J lost 5 bases; unmatched junction nucleotides: 7. CDR3 nucleotide sequence: TGTGCTAGTGGTTTGGTACGAGGTAGCGGGAGAACCGGGGAGCTGTTTTTT. Translating it yields CASGLVRGSGRTGELFF.

This chain uses TRBV5-1 with TRBJ2-2; D might be TRBD2 (5 bases). V was cut by 4 bases and J by 6 bases, with 10 bases left in between. The CDR3 contains 13 residues. Germline CDR1 and CDR2: SGHRS and YFSETQ. The CDR3 bases are TGCGCCAGCAGCCGAGGGTTTTCCGGGGAGCTGTTTTTT. Encoded protein: CASSRGFSGELFF.